Listed here is a single T cell receptor beta chain. The antigen is not known. The data were taken from a study of shared clonotypes between healthy human individuals. About the research overall: Each donor contributed plates that comprised three CD4 naive, three CD4 memory, two CD8 naive and one CD8 memory. Whole-study results and caveats: Despite large depth, sorted-subset datasets appeared incompletely sequenced. Naive CD4 clonotype sharing across a handful of donors was roughly 5%.

Assay used: immunoSEQ multiplex PCR; TCRdb lists only in-frame clones, some missing. The data show hundreds of thousands of clones, about 91% seen once. Terminally differentiated effector memory CD45RA+ cells were left out of the naive CD8 fraction, which was CD45RO-negative and positively selected for CCR7. This CDR3 comprises 17 residues. V lost 0 bases, J lost 3 bases, and 9 bases stayed unmatched. Germline-derived CDR1 and CDR2 are SGDLS and YYNGEE. The clonotype originates from a man aged 30-40 years in good health. Sequencing used naive CD8+ T cells sorted from blood. The genes are TRBV9 and TRBJ2-1, with 7 bases identical to TRBD2. In DNA, the CDR3 is TGTGCCAGCAGCGTAGGGGCTACGGCTAGCGGCTACAATGAGCAGTTCTTC. Protein sequence: CASSVGATASGYNEQFF.